This T cell receptor beta chain appears in the sequencing data of a study of OX40 agonist ivuxolimab in advanced cancers. As for the study in general: Partial response was recorded in three patients: one hepatocellular carcinoma and two cutaneous melanoma cases.

V shed 0 bases and J 2 bases; nucleotides not matched to a gene: 2. The CDR3 extends over 15 amino acids. Germline lookup yields CDR1 MNHEY and CDR2 SMNVEV (reference sequence). The method was immunoSEQ multiplex PCR; TCRdb's version includes in-frame clones alone and lacks a portion of them. The sample lists about 48,000 clones, more than 85% seen once, with 4.9% in the top ten. The chain has TRBV27 and TRBJ2-7; the match to TRBD2 covers 9 bases. Sequences were derived from CD4+ or CD8+ T cells sorted from blood, sampled in a trial of the OX40 agonist ivuxolimab. The clonotype was recovered from an adult with an advanced solid tumor such as melanoma, head and neck, liver or kidney cancer. DNA for the CDR3: TGTGCCAGCAGTTTATCGCTAGCGGGGACCTACGAGCAGTACTTC. It specifies CASSLSLAGTYEQYF.